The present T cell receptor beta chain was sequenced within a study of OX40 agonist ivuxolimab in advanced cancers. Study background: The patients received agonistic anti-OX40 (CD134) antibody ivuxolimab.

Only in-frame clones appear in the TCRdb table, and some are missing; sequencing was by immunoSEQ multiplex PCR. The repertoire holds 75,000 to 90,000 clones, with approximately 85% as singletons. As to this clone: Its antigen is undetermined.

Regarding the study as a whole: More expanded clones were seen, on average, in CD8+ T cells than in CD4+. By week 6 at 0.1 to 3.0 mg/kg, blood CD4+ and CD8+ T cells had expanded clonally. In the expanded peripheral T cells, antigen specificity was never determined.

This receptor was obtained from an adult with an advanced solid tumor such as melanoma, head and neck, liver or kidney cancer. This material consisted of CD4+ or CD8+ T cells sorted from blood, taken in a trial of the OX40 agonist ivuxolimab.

The CDR3 reads CASSRRSVTDTQYF. The CDR3 region has the DNA TGTGCCAGCAGCCGACGTAGTGTCACAGATACGCAGTATTTT. The J gene is TRBJ2-3, the V gene TRBV14; unclear D gene. The CDR3 is made up of 14 amino acids. With 4 bases removed from V and 2 bases from J, the gap between germline ends came to 10 bases. Per germline, CDR1 SGHDN and CDR2 FVKESK.